This section outlines one T cell receptor (beta chain) sequence together with its context. The sample originates from a study of blood T cell repertoires in COVID-19. Data came from immunoSEQ multiplex PCR; TCRdb stores just in-frame clones and leaves some out. The table has 200,000 to 250,000 clones, about 81% seen once. Trimming took off 6 bases at V and 0 bases at J, with 18 bases between the two ends. Germline values: CDR1 MNHEY, CDR2 SMNVEV (reference sequence). This CDR3 has 17 residues. This chain connects TRBV27 to TRBJ1-5, with a possible D match to TRBD1 (5 bases). The sequenced sample was PBMCs or T cells enriched from blood (not recorded which). The clonotype was recovered from a man aged 40-50 years who had recovered from COVID-19. The CDR3 here is CASSCVPTDYSNQPQHF. The CDR3 nucleotides are TGTGCCAGCAGCTGCGTCCCGACAGATTATAGCAATCAGCCCCAGCATTTT.